The count of the clone carrying this T cell receptor (beta chain) is one. The germline gives CDR1 LNHDA, CDR2 SQIVND (reference sequence). V shed 3 bases, J shed 2 bases, and the junction held 7 bases outside the gene matches. This CDR3 is 15 amino acids long. In the original workflow: Amplification of reference gene primers was used by the study to estimate nucleated cell counts. The protocol was immunoSEQ multiplex PCR, while the TCRdb copy is restricted to in-frame clones and leaves out a portion. The V and J calls and the clone size are those of that table, but D and trimming were determined from the DNA. The sample consists of 110,000 or so clones, about 75% of them appearing once. The data derive from a study of blood T cell repertoires in COVID-19. Study-level information: Acute-phase and convalescent COVID-19 samples originated in the United States, Italy and Spain. PBMCs, B-cell-depleted T cells, or T cells provided the cDNA or gDNA that made up the material.

The sequence was obtained from a woman in her 70s with acute or convalescent COVID-19. The rearrangement uses TRBV19 and TRBJ2-7, with 7 positions matching TRBD1. Sequenced sample: peripheral blood. CDR3 in amino acids: CASSMSGTDPYEQYF. The CDR3 coding sequence is TGTGCCAGTAGTATGTCCGGGACAGACCCCTACGAGCAGTACTTC.